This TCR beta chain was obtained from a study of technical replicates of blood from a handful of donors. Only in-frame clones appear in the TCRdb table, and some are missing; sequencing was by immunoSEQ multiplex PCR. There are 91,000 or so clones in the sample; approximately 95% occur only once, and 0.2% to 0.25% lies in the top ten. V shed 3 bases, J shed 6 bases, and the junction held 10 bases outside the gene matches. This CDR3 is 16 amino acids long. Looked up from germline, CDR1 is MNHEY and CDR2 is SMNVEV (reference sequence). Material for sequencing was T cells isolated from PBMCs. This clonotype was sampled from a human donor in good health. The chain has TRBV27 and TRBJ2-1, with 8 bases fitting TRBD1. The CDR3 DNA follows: TGTGCCAGCAGTTTCCGCCGACAGGGGTTTTTCAATGAGCAGTTCTTC. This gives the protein CASSFRRQGFFNEQFF.